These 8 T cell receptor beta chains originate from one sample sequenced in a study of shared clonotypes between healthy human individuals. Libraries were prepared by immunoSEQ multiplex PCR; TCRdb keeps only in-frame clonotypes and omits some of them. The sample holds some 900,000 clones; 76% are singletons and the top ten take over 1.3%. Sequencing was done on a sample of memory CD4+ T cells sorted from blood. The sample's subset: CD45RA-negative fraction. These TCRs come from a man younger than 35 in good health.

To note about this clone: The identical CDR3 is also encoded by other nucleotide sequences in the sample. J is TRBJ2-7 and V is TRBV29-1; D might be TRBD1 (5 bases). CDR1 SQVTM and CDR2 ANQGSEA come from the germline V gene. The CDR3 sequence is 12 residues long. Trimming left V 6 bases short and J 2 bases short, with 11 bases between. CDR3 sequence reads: CSVDDSAYEQYF. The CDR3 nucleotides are TGCAGCGTAGATGACAGCGCCTACGAGCAGTACTTC.

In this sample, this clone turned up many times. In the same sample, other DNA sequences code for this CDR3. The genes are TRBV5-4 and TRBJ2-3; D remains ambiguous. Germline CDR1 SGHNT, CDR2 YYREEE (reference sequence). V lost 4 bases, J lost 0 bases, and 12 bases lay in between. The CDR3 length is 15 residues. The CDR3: CASSLDPFSTDTQYF. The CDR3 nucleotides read TGTGCCAGCAGCCTCGACCCGTTCAGCACAGATACGCAGTATTTT.

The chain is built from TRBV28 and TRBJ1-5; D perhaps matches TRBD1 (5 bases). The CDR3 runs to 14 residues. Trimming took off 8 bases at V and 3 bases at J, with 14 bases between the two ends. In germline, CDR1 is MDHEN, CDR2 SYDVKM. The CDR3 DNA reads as TGTGCCAGCGGGGGGGTTGGCCTCAATCAGCCCCAGCATTTT. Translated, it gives CASGGVGLNQPQHF.

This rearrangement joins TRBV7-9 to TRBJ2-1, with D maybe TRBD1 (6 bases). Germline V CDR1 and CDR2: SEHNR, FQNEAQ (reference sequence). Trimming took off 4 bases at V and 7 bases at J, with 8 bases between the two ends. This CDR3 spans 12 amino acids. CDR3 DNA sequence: TGTGCCAGCAGCTATACAGGGAATGAGCAGTTCTTC. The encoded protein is CASSYTGNEQFF.

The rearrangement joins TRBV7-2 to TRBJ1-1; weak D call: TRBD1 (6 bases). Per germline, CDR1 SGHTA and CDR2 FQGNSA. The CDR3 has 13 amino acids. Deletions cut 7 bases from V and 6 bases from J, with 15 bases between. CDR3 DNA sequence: TGTGCCAGCATCCAGGGGTTCGGATCTGAAGCTTTCTTT. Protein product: CASIQGFGSEAFF. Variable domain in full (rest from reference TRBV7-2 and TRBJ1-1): GAGVSQSPSNKVTEKGKDVELRCDPISGHTALYWYRQSLGQGLEFLIYFQGNSAPDKSGLPSDRFSAERTGGSVSTLTIQRTQQEDSAVYLCASIQGFGSEAFFGQGTRLTVV.

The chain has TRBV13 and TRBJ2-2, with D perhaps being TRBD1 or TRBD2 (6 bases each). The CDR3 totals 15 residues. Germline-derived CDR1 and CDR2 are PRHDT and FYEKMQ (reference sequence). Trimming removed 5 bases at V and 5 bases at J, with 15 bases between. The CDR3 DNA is TGTGCCAGCAGCCCAGGACGGAGGGGGACCGGGGAGCTGTTTTTT. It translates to CASSPGRRGTGELFF.

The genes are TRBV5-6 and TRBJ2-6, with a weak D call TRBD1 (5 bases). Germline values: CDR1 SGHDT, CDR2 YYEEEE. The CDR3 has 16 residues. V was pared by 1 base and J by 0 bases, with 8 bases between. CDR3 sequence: CASSLPGNSGANVLTF. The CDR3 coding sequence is TGTGCCAGCAGCTTGCCAGGGAACTCTGGGGCCAACGTCCTGACTTTC.

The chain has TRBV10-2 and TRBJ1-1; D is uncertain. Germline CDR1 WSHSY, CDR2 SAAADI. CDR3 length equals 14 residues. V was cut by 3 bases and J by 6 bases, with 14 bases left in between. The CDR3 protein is CASSEAALGAEAFF. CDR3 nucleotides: TGCGCCAGCAGTGAAGCGGCCCTTGGCGCTGAAGCTTTCTTT.